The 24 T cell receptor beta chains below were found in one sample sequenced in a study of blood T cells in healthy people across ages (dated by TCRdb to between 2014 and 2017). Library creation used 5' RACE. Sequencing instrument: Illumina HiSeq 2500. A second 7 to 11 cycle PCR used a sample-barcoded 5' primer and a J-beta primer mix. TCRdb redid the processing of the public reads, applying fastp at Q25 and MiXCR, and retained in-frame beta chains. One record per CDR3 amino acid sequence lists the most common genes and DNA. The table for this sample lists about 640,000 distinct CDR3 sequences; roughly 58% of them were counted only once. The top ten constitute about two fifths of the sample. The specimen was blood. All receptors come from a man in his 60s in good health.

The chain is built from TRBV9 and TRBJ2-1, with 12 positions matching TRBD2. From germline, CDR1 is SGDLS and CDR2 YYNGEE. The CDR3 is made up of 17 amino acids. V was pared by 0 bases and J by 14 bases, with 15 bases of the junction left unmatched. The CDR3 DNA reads TGTGCCAGCAGCGTAGCTCCCCTCGCTAGCGGGGGGGGAACGAAGTTCTTC. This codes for CASSVAPLASGGGTKFF.

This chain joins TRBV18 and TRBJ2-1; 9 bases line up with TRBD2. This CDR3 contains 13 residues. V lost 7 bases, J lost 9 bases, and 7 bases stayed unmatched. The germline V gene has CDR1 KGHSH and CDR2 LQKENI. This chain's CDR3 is CASCGTSSSEQFF. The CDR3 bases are TGTGCCAGCTGTGGGACTAGCTCGAGTGAGCAGTTCTTC.

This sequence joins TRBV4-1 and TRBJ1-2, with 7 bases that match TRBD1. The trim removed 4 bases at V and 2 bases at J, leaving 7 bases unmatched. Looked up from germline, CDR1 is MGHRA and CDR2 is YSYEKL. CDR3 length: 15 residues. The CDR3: CASSLTTGVNYGYTF. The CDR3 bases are TGCGCCAGCAGCCTTACAACAGGGGTAAACTATGGCTACACCTTC.

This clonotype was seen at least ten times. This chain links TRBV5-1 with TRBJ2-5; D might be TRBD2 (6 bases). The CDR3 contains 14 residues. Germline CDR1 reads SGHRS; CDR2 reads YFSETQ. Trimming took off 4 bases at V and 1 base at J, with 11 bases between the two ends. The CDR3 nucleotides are TGCGCCAGCAGCGGAGGGGCTATCCAAGAGACCCAGTACTTC. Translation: CASSGGAIQETQYF.

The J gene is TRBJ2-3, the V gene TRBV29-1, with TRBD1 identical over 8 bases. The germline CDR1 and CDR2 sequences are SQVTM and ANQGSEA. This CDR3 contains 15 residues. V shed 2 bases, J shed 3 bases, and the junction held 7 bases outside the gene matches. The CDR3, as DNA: TGCAGCGTTGAACCGACAGGGGCGCGAACAGATACGCAGTATTTT. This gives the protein CSVEPTGARTDTQYF.

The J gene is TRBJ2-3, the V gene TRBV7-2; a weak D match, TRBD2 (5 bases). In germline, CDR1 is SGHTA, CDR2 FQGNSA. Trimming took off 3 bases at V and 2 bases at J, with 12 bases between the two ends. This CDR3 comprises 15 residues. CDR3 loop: CASSLDGVNTDTQYF. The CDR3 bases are TGTGCCAGCAGCTTGGACGGGGTCAACACAGATACGCAGTATTTT.

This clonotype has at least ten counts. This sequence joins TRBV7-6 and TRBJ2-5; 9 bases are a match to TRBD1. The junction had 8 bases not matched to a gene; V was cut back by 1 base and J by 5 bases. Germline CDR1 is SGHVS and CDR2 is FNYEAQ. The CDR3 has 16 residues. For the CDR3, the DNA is TGTGCCAGCAGCTTAGGACAGGGGGGTCAAGGCGAGACCCAGTACTTC. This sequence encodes CASSLGQGGQGETQYF.

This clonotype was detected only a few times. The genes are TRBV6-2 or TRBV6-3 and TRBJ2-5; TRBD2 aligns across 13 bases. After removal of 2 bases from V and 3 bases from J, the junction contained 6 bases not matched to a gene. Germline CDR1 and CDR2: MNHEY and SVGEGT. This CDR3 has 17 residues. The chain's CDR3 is CASSYRLAGGRKETQYF. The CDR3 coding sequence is TGTGCCAGCAGTTACAGACTAGCGGGGGGAAGAAAAGAGACCCAGTACTTC.

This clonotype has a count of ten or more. Here the CDR3 DNA reads TGTGCCAGCAGTCCGGGGACTAGCGGGATTCCCACTCAAGAGACCCAGTACTTC. Translated, it gives CASSPGTSGIPTQETQYF. V is TRBV27 and J is TRBJ2-5, with 13 bases matching TRBD2. This CDR3 has 18 residues. Germline V CDR1 and CDR2: MNHEY, SMNVEV (reference sequence). With V trimmed by 5 bases and J by 2 bases, 11 bases remained unmatched.

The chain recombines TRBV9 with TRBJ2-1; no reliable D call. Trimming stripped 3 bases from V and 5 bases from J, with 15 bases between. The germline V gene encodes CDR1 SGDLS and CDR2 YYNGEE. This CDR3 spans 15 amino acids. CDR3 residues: CASSAGPGRNNEQFF. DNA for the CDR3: TGTGCCAGCAGCGCCGGGCCCGGCCGGAACAATGAGCAGTTCTTC. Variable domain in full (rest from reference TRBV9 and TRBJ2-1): DSGVTQTPKHLITATGQRVTLRCSPRSGDLSVYWYQQSLDQGLQFLIQYYNGEERAKGNILERFSAQQFPDLHSELNLSSLELGDSALYFCASSAGPGRNNEQFFGPGTRLTVL.

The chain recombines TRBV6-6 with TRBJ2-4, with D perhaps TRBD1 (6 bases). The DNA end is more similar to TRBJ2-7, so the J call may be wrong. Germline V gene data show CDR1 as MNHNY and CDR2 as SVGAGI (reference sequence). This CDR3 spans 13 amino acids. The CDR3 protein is CASSYEGHYEQYF. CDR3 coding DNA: TGTGCCAGCAGTTACGAGGGACACTACGAGCAGTACTTC.

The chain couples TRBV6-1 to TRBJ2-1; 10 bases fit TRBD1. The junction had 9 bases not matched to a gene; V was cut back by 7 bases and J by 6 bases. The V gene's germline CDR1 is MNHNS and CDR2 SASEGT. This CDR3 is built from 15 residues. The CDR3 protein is CASKPRQGATNEQFF. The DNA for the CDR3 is TGTGCCAGCAAACCTAGACAGGGGGCGACCAATGAGCAGTTCTTC.

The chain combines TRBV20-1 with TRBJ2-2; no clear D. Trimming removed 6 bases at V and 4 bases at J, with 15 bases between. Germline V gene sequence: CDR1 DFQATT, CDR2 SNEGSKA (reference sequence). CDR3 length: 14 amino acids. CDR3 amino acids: CSASGPLSTGELFF. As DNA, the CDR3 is TGCAGTGCCTCCGGCCCGCTATCCACCGGGGAGCTGTTTTTT.

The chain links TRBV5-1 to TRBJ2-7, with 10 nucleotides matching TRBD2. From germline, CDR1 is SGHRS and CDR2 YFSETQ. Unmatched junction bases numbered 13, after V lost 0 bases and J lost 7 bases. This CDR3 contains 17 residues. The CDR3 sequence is CASSLGPSGGFPNEQYF. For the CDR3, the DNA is TGCGCCAGCAGCTTGGGCCCTAGCGGGGGTTTCCCCAATGAGCAGTACTTC. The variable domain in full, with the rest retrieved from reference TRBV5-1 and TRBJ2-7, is KAGVTQTPRYLIKTRGQQVTLSCSPISGHRSVSWYQQTPGQGLQFLFEYFSETQRNKGNFPGRFSGRQFSNSRSEMNVSTLELGDSALYLCASSLGPSGGFPNEQYFGPGTRLTVT.

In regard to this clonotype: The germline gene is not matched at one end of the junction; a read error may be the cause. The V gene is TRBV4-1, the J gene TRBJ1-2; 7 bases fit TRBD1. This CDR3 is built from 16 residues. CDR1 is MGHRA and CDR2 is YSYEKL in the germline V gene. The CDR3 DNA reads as TGCGCCTGCAGCCACGGCCTGGGACAGCAGATTTATGGCTACACCTTC. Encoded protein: CACSHGLGQQIYGYTF.

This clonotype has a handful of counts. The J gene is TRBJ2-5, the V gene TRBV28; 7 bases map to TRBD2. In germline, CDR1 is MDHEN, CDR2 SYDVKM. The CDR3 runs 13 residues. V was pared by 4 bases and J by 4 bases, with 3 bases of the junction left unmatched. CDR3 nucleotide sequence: TGTGCCAGCAGTTGGGGGAGGGGAGAGACCCAGTACTTC. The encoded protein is CASSWGRGETQYF.

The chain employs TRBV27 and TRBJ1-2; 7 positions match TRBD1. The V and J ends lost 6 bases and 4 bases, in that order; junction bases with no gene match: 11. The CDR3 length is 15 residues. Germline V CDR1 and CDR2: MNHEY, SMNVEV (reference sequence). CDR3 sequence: CASRGDSLASYGYTF. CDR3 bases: TGTGCCAGCAGAGGGGACAGCCTCGCCTCCTATGGCTACACCTTC.

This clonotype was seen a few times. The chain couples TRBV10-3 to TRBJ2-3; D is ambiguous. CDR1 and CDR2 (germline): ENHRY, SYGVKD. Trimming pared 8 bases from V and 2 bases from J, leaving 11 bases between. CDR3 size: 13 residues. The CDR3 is CAIEVENTDTQYF. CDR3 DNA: TGTGCCATCGAGGTAGAAAACACAGATACGCAGTATTTT.

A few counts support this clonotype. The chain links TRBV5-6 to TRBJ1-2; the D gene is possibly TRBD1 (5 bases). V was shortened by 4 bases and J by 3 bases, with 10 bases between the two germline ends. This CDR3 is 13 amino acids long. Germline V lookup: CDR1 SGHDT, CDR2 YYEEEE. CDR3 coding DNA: TGTGCCAGCAGCCCGGACATTTACTATGGCTACACCTTC. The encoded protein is CASSPDIYYGYTF.

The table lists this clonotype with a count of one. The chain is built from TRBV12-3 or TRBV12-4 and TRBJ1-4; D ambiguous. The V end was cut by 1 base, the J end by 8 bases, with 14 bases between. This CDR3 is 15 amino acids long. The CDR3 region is CASSLGRASIEKLFF. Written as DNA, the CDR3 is TGTGCCAGCAGTTTAGGTCGCGCCTCCATAGAAAAACTGTTTTTT.

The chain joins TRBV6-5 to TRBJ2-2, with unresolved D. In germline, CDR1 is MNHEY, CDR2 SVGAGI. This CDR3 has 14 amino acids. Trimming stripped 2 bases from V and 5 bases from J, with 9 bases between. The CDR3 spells CASSYEPRTGELFF. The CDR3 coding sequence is TGTGCCAGCAGTTACGAGCCGAGGACCGGGGAGCTGTTTTTT.

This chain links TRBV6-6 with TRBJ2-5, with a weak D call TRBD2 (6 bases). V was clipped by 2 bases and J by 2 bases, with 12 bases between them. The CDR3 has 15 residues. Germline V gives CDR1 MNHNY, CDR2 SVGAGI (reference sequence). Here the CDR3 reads CASSYGGERQETQYF. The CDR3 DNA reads TGTGCCAGCAGTTACGGCGGGGAACGTCAAGAGACCCAGTACTTC.

The chain's CDR3 is CSARDRAVGNQPQHF. Written as DNA, the CDR3 is TGCAGTGCTAGAGATAGGGCGGTTGGCAATCAGCCCCAGCATTTT. This sequence joins TRBV20-1 and TRBJ1-5; D is undetermined. Trimming cost V 0 bases and J 2 bases, with 11 bases left between them. The CDR3 is made up of 15 amino acids. Germline assignment: CDR1 DFQATT and CDR2 SNEGSKA (reference sequence).

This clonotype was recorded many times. CDR3 protein: CASSLGLRGRGNEQFF. The CDR3 DNA reads as TGTGCCAGCAGCTTAGGCCTTAGGGGCCGGGGCAATGAGCAGTTCTTC. This chain connects TRBV13 to TRBJ2-1; D is possibly TRBD1 or TRBD2 (5 bases each). Germline lookup yields CDR1 PRHDT and CDR2 FYEKMQ (reference sequence). CDR3 length: 16 amino acids. Trimming took 0 bases from V and 6 from J, leaving 15 bases between them.